In this sample, the clone carrying this TCR beta chain turned up a few times. These data come from a study of beta chain features in type 1 diabetes. The wider study: Sorted cells examined across all samples numbered around 110,000,000.

V lost 5 bases and J lost 1; bases outside the gene matches: 7. CDR1 is ENHRY and CDR2 is SYGVKD in the germline V gene. CDR3 length equals 16 residues. What was sequenced were expressed TCRB transcripts, since all of the isolated RNA had been reverse transcribed. The repertoire was sequenced with immunoSEQ multiplex PCR; TCRdb's copy has only in-frame clones and lacks some. The sample contains approximately 140,000 clones, 6.5% to 8.5% of which appear only once. The sequencing input was central memory CD4+ T cells from blood. V gene TRBV10-3 combines with J gene TRBJ1-1; 10 positions match TRBD1. This sequence originates from a woman between 25 and 40 years old in good health. CDR3 sequence (DNA): TGTGCCATCAGTCCGGGACAGGGGTTAGGGAACACTGAAGCTTTCTTT. Protein sequence: CAISPGQGLGNTEAFF.